These 19 T cell receptor beta chains originate from one sample sequenced in a study of vaccination effects on CD4 cells after COVID-19. These receptors lack a known antigen. The protocol was immunoSEQ multiplex PCR, while the TCRdb copy is restricted to in-frame clones and leaves out a portion. This sample has about 24,000 clones, with 81% found just once. Expansion with viral peptide pools was applied to antigen-specific CD4+ T cells by the ViraFEST assay prior to sequencing. At the end of nine to ten days of culture, CD4+ T cells were isolated. Each participant received a vaccine that was either BNT162b2 or mRNA-1273, given as two doses. Sequenced material: CD4+ T cells from PBMCs cultured with SARS-CoV-2 spike peptides, taken after COVID-19 vaccination. These TCRs come from a human donor who received a COVID-19 vaccine. Some clones in this sample may be carry-over from other donors' samples.

The rearrangement joins TRBV30 to TRBJ2-2; D may be TRBD2 (7 bases). CDR3 size: 14 residues. Germline loops: CDR1 GTSNPN, CDR2 SVGIG (reference sequence). Trimming took off 3 bases at V and 5 bases at J, with 13 bases between the two ends. In DNA, the CDR3 is TGTGCCTGGAGGGGGGGGCTTAATACCGGGGAGCTGTTTTTT. Amino acid sequence: CAWRGGLNTGELFF.

This clone came up a few times. The V call is TRBV10-1, the J call TRBJ2-5; D unresolved. The CDR3 consists of 13 residues. Trimming removed 4 bases from V and 2 bases from J, with 8 bases in between. The germline gives CDR1 WNHNN, CDR2 SYGVQD (reference sequence). The CDR3 nucleotides are TGCGCCAGCAGTGGGGCTGCGCAAGAGACCCAGTACTTC. It codes for CASSGAAQETQYF.

This sequence joins TRBV9 and TRBJ1-6; TRBD1 aligns across 7 bases. Trimming cost V 0 bases and J 8 bases; bases outside gene matches: 2. The CDR3 contains 14 residues. The V gene's germline CDR1 is SGDLS and CDR2 YYNGEE. The CDR3 loop reads CASSVGGTDSPLHF. CDR3 DNA sequence: TGTGCCAGCAGCGTAGGGGGGACAGATTCACCCCTCCACTTT.

The V call is TRBV7-2, the J call TRBJ1-4; D call uncertain. Deletions cut 6 bases from V and 0 bases from J, with 14 bases between. Germline CDR1 and CDR2: SGHTA and FQGNSA. The CDR3 runs 16 residues. The DNA for the CDR3 is TGTGCCAGCAGGGGGTCTGTGTTAGCAACTAATGAAAAACTGTTTTTT. Its translation: CASRGSVLATNEKLFF.

This rearrangement joins TRBV4-3 to TRBJ1-6, with 7 bases identical to TRBD1. The ends lost 4 bases at V and 8 bases at J; junction bases unmatched: 5. The CDR3 covers 14 residues. CDR1 LGHNA and CDR2 YSLEER come from the germline V gene. The CDR3 region has the DNA TGCGCCAGCAGCCCTCGACAGGGCGATTCACCCCTCCACTTT. Translating it yields CASSPRQGDSPLHF.

This chain uses TRBV2 with TRBJ1-1; D call uncertain. The germline CDR1 and CDR2 sequences are SNHLY and FYNNEI. The V and J ends lost 6 bases and 0 bases respectively, with 8 bases between them. The CDR3 has 13 residues. The CDR3 nucleotides are TGTGCCAGCAGACAAACACTGAACACTGAAGCTTTCTTT. Translated, it gives CASRQTLNTEAFF.

A few counts support this clone. The chain uses TRBV7-9 and TRBJ1-1, with D possibly TRBD1 on 5 matching bases. Between the trimmed V and J ends, which lost 4 bases and 1 base, there was a span of 7 bases. The CDR3 spans 13 residues. Germline V gene sequence: CDR1 SEHNR, CDR2 FQNEAQ (reference sequence). CDR3 loop: CASSYDRNTEAFF. The DNA for the CDR3 is TGTGCCAGCAGCTACGACAGGAACACTGAAGCTTTCTTT.

This chain joins TRBV28 and TRBJ1-5; D is perhaps TRBD1 (5 bases). Trimming removed 1 base from V and 11 bases from J, with 21 bases in between. The CDR3 is made up of 16 amino acids. CDR1 and CDR2 from the germline V gene are MDHEN and SYDVKM. The CDR3 spells CASSLSVGPLGSAQHF. For the CDR3, the DNA is TGTGCCAGCAGTTTATCAGTGGGGCCGCTGGGGTCTGCCCAGCATTTT.

The chain uses TRBV27 and TRBJ1-1; D is uncertain. V was trimmed by 4 bases and J by 3 bases, leaving 12 bases between them. Per germline, CDR1 MNHEY and CDR2 SMNVEV (reference sequence). The CDR3 is 14 amino acids. CDR3 sequence (DNA): TGTGCCAGCAGTTCGAGAATCGGGGACACTGAAGCTTTCTTT. Amino acids: CASSSRIGDTEAFF.

The chain carries TRBV20-1 and TRBJ2-7, with D hard to call. Deletions cut 3 bases from V and 6 bases from J, with 9 bases between. The CDR3 sequence is 11 residues long. Germline V lookup: CDR1 DFQATT, CDR2 SNEGSKA (reference sequence). Written as DNA, the CDR3 is TGCAGTGCTAGCCCAGGAATCGAGCAGTACGTC. It yields the protein CSASPGIEQYV.

As DNA, the CDR3 is TGCGCCAGCAGTCGTGGCCCGAGCTCCTACGAGCAGTACGTC. This encodes CASSRGPSSYEQYV. This chain connects TRBV5-1 to TRBJ2-7; D is uncertain. V gave up 5 bases and J gave up 0 bases, with 12 bases separating them. The CDR3 is 14 residues long. Germline assignment: CDR1 SGHRS and CDR2 YFSETQ.

This clone appeared a single time. CDR3: CASSIEAGENIQYF. In DNA form, the CDR3 reads TGTGCCAGCAGTATTGAGGCAGGGGAAAACATTCAGTACTTC. V is TRBV6-5 and J is TRBJ2-4; the D gene is possibly TRBD1 (6 bases). Per germline, CDR1 MNHEY and CDR2 SVGAGI. The length of the CDR3 is 14 residues. Between the trimmed V and J ends, which lost 5 bases and 5 bases, there was a span of 13 bases.

The genes are TRBV21-1 and TRBJ2-5; the table's D call, TRBD2, has no DNA check behind it. TRBV21-1 is classified as a pseudogene. The CDR3 is 19 residues long. The CDR3 DNA is TGTGCCAGCAGCAAAGCGTGTGGTTGGACACGGCGGGGAAAAGAGACCCAGTACTTC. Residues: CASSKACGWTRRGKETQYF.

The CDR3 nucleotides read TGTGCCAGCAGCTTGGGTCTCGGGAGTGAGAGTGAAAAACTGTTTTTT. This sequence encodes CASSLGLGSESEKLFF. V gene TRBV5-6 combines with J gene TRBJ1-4; D not certain. The CDR3 is 16 residues long. Per the germline V gene, CDR1 is SGHDT and CDR2 is YYEEEE. V lost 0 bases and J 7 bases, leaving 16 bases between the germline ends.

The chain employs TRBV5-1 and TRBJ2-2; D tentatively reads TRBD1 or TRBD2 (6 bases each). V was cut by 2 bases and J by 4 bases, with 12 bases left in between. The CDR3 is made up of 15 amino acids. Germline loops: CDR1 SGHRS, CDR2 YFSETQ. CDR3 coding DNA: TGCGCCAGCAGCTTTGGGGGGCGTTCCACCGGGGAGCTGTTTTTT. It translates to CASSFGGRSTGELFF.

CDR3 residues: CATSEGQGRDTQYF. Written as DNA, the CDR3 is TGTGCCACCAGTGAGGGACAGGGTAGAGATACGCAGTATTTT. This sequence joins TRBV24-1 and TRBJ2-3, with 9 bases lining up with TRBD1. Germline values: CDR1 KGHDR, CDR2 SFDVKD. V gave up 4 bases and J gave up 5 bases; unmatched junction bases: 3. The length of the CDR3 is 14 residues.

CDR3 coding DNA: TGTGCCAGCAGTGATCCGCCATTCAAAGCTTTCTTT. Translation: CASSDPPFKAFF. V usage is TRBV6-1 and J usage is TRBJ1-1; D not resolved. The germline V and J ends were trimmed by 3 bases and 9 bases, with 11 bases remaining between them. Germline CDR1 is MNHNS and CDR2 is SASEGT. The CDR3 totals 12 residues.

The V and J genes are TRBV24-1 and TRBJ2-1; D is ambiguous. The germline V gene encodes CDR1 KGHDR and CDR2 SFDVKD. CDR3 size: 14 residues. Between the trimmed V and J ends, which lost 4 bases and 7 bases, there was a span of 13 bases. The CDR3 sequence: CATSDPKGSNEQFF. The CDR3 bases are TGTGCCACCAGTGACCCGAAAGGGTCGAATGAGCAGTTCTTC.

This clone came up a few times. The chain links TRBV28 to TRBJ2-1; D remains ambiguous. Germline assignment: CDR1 MDHEN and CDR2 SYDVKM. This CDR3 is 12 amino acids long. Deletions cut 4 bases from V and 10 bases from J, with 11 bases between. The CDR3 DNA reads TGTGCCAGCAGTTCTACACACGTCGAGCAGTTCTTC. Protein: CASSSTHVEQFF.